This is a list of T cell receptor beta chains from one sample in a study of blood T cell repertoires in COVID-19. Using immunoSEQ multiplex PCR, the repertoire was profiled, and TCRdb retains in-frame clones only, with some absent. Here the sample spans about 150,000 clones, roughly 83% being singletons. The sample consisted of peripheral blood. The receptors originated from a woman aged 55-69 years with COVID-19, enrolled during active disease. CDR3s include the opening cysteine and the closing phenylalanine or tryptophan.

v_call: TRBV9; j_call: TRBJ1-1; cdr3_aa: CASSVVPGNTEAFF
v_call: TRBV5-1; j_call: TRBJ2-1; cdr3_aa: CASSQDRGYEQFF
v_call: TRBV5-5; j_call: TRBJ1-5; cdr3_aa: CASSIQDQPQHF
v_call: TRBV13; j_call: TRBJ1-1; cdr3_aa: CASSLGPVNTEAFF
v_call: TRBV7-9; j_call: TRBJ2-1; cdr3_aa: CASSLLSGGYNEQFF
v_call: TRBV14; j_call: TRBJ2-1; cdr3_aa: CASSQVDEQFF
v_call: TRBV5-6; j_call: TRBJ2-1; cdr3_aa: CASSLVGAGGRYNEQFF
v_call: TRBV27; j_call: TRBJ1-2; cdr3_aa: CASTSLTGAVYGYTF
v_call: TRBV27; j_call: TRBJ1-1; cdr3_aa: CASSSWTGDTEAFF
v_call: TRBV4-1; j_call: TRBJ1-1; cdr3_aa: CASSQDPVAGRTEAFF
v_call: TRBV6-4; j_call: TRBJ1-1; cdr3_aa: CASRDYSTGTEAFF
v_call: TRBV14; j_call: TRBJ1-1; cdr3_aa: CASSRPGTGLTEAFF
v_call: TRBV18; j_call: TRBJ2-5; cdr3_aa: CASSPSKGSKTQYF
v_call: TRBV6-5; j_call: TRBJ1-1; cdr3_aa: CASRIGRATEAFF
v_call: TRBV2; j_call: TRBJ1-1; cdr3_aa: CASRVRGIMNTEAFF
v_call: TRBV6-5; j_call: TRBJ1-5; cdr3_aa: CASSYDYQVLPQHF
v_call: TRBV7-7; j_call: TRBJ2-1; cdr3_aa: CASSPSRAPDEQFF
v_call: TRBV5-8; j_call: TRBJ1-6; cdr3_aa: CASSSEQVSPLHF
v_call: TRBV27; j_call: TRBJ1-2; cdr3_aa: CASSFGGAANYGYTF
v_call: TRBV2; j_call: TRBJ1-2; cdr3_aa: CASAGTGGTGYTF
v_call: TRBV18; j_call: TRBJ2-1; cdr3_aa: CASSPEGAANEQFF
v_call: TRBV27; j_call: TRBJ1-1; cdr3_aa: CASSMTEAFF
v_call: TRBV9; j_call: TRBJ1-1; cdr3_aa: CASSVDAGLNTEAFF
v_call: TRBV7-9; j_call: TRBJ1-5; cdr3_aa: CASSFSGGNYQPQHF
v_call: TRBV5-4; j_call: TRBJ1-3; cdr3_aa: CASSLAGPSGNTIYF
v_call: TRBV10-1; j_call: TRBJ2-3; cdr3_aa: CASSEGGGETDTQYF
v_call: TRBV7-9; j_call: TRBJ1-1; cdr3_aa: CASSADRGGTEAFF
v_call: TRBV7-9; j_call: TRBJ1-2; cdr3_aa: CASSPVRVHGYTF
v_call: TRBV24-1; j_call: TRBJ2-3; cdr3_aa: CATSDFRMVPDTQYF
v_call: TRBV7-3; j_call: TRBJ2-1; cdr3_aa: CASSSRRSSYNEQFF
v_call: TRBV5-1; j_call: TRBJ2-1; cdr3_aa: CASSLVVTGSYNEQFF
v_call: TRBV6-5; j_call: TRBJ2-1; cdr3_aa: CASSYGWGRATNEQFF
v_call: TRBV3-1/TRBV3-2; j_call: TRBJ1-4; cdr3_aa: CASSQPDGNNEKLFF
v_call: TRBV3-1/TRBV3-2; j_call: TRBJ2-1; cdr3_aa: CASSQVIGGLNEQFF
v_call: TRBV6-1; j_call: TRBJ1-3; cdr3_aa: CASSEGQGYSGNTIYF
v_call: TRBV6-5; j_call: TRBJ2-1; cdr3_aa: CASTLTMAGRNEQFF
v_call: TRBV6-5; j_call: TRBJ1-4; cdr3_aa: CASRGQGFEKLFF
v_call: TRBV27; j_call: TRBJ1-2; cdr3_aa: CASSLGQGAGYTF
v_call: TRBV7-2; j_call: TRBJ1-5; cdr3_aa: CASSPTGREGQPQHF
v_call: TRBV6-2/TRBV6-3; j_call: TRBJ1-5; cdr3_aa: CASSYGQVWANPQHF
v_call: TRBV5-1; j_call: TRBJ2-2; cdr3_aa: CASSSVAGGNTGELFF
v_call: TRBV5-1; j_call: TRBJ1-1; cdr3_aa: CASSWSRDTEAFF
v_call: TRBV10-2; j_call: TRBJ2-5; cdr3_aa: CASSPGTGLRVQETQYF
v_call: TRBV27; j_call: TRBJ2-1; cdr3_aa: CASSTTKGEYNEQFF
v_call: TRBV12-3/TRBV12-4; j_call: TRBJ1-5; cdr3_aa: CASRPDSSQPQHF
v_call: TRBV2; j_call: TRBJ1-3; cdr3_aa: CASGYYTAGNTIYF
v_call: TRBV18; j_call: TRBJ2-3; cdr3_aa: CASSLLISDTQYF
v_call: TRBV7-3; j_call: TRBJ2-1; cdr3_aa: CASSTSGQGTEQFF
v_call: TRBV5-8; j_call: TRBJ1-2; cdr3_aa: CASSPQGSGFGYGYTF
v_call: TRBV11-2; j_call: TRBJ1-1; cdr3_aa: CASSPGWQAEEAFF
v_call: TRBV3-1/TRBV3-2; j_call: TRBJ2-2; cdr3_aa: CASSPRRLAGGGTGELFF
v_call: TRBV6-6; j_call: TRBJ1-1; cdr3_aa: CASSLGGTGKAFF
v_call: TRBV19; j_call: TRBJ2-2; cdr3_aa: CATLALWGRELFF
v_call: TRBV5-5; j_call: TRBJ1-4; cdr3_aa: CASSLGGTGNEKLFF
v_call: TRBV7-9; j_call: TRBJ2-6; cdr3_aa: CASSYLTGGIGANVLTF
v_call: TRBV4-2; j_call: TRBJ2-7; cdr3_aa: CASRYEEGREGHEQYF